This T cell receptor (beta chain) is drawn from a study of shared clonotypes between healthy human individuals. Measured with immunoSEQ multiplex PCR; TCRdb has only the in-frame clones, and not every one. Among around 2,100,000 clones listed, over 85% were seen once. Points on this clone: Its specificity is not known.

The CDR3 has 17 amino acids. The germline V gene encodes CDR1 SEHNR and CDR2 FQNEAQ (reference sequence). V dropped 3 bases and J dropped 7 bases, with 22 bases sitting between them. Terminally differentiated effector memory CD45RA+ cells were excluded from the naive CD8 cells, which were CD45RO-negative and positively selected for CCR7. There were no recent acute infections or vaccinations among the donors, who were healthy HIV-negative adults. Study results and limitations: Among four donors, roughly 5% of naive CD4 clonotypes were found in common. Among non-shared clonotypes, generation probabilities were lower than among those shared by all four donors. The study's rarefaction showed incomplete sorted-subset sequencing despite large depth.

The source material was naive CD8+ T cells sorted from blood. J is TRBJ2-1 and V is TRBV7-9, with a weak D call TRBD1 (7 bases). The sequence derives from a man younger than 35 in good health. CDR3 bases: TGTGCCAGCAGCTTCCCAAAGACAGGGACTGGGTTGAATGAGCAGTTCTTC. Translation gives CASSFPKTGTGLNEQFF.